These 5 T cell receptor beta chains came from one sample sequenced in a study of T cells after yellow fever vaccination. MiXCR was run by TCRdb on the 5' RACE reads, yielding one entry per CDR3 protein. There are around 610,000 distinct CDR3 sequences in the sample; around an eighth occur only once, and more than 12% lies in the top ten. Source: PBMCs, taken on the day of the yellow fever booster vaccination. The origin of the receptors is a young man who received the YFV17D yellow fever vaccine.

This clonotype was found a few times. V is TRBV27 and J is TRBJ2-3, with unresolved D. The CDR3 extends over 16 amino acids. CDR1 MNHEY and CDR2 SMNVEV come from the germline V gene (reference sequence). Trimming shortened V by 7 bases and J by 0 bases, and 17 bases separated the two germline ends. The chain's CDR3 is CASTSFYRSSTDTQYF. The CDR3 nucleotides are TGTGCCAGCACAAGTTTCTATCGGTCTAGCACAGATACGCAGTATTTT.

Worth noting for this clonotype: Given a much more abundant clone one base away, this may be a read error. V gene TRBV20-1 combines with J gene TRBJ2-1; the D gene is possibly TRBD2 (5 bases). CDR1 and CDR2 (germline): DFQATT, SNEGSKA (reference sequence). V was clipped by 5 bases and J by 4 bases, with 9 bases between them. CDR3 length: 12 residues. The CDR3, as DNA: TGCAGTGCTGCCAGGAGGTACAATGAGCAGTTCTTC. This gives the protein CSAARRYNEQFF.

The chain links TRBV6-1 to TRBJ2-1; D is ambiguous. Per germline, CDR1 MNHNS and CDR2 SASEGT. V was pared by 7 bases and J by 8 bases, with 15 bases between. The CDR3 covers 13 residues. CDR3 DNA sequence: TGTGCCAGCAAGTGGAGTTCTCGGGATGAGCAGTTCTTC. This codes for CASKWSSRDEQFF.

V gene TRBV6-2 or TRBV6-3 combines with J gene TRBJ2-7; D might be TRBD2 (5 bases). The CDR3 length is 16 residues. V lost 0 bases and J lost 3, with 15 bases in between. Germline V gene lookup returns CDR1 MNHEY and CDR2 SVGEGT. The CDR3 DNA is TGTGCCAGCAGTTACTCAAAGGCCGGAGCGGACTACGAGCAGTACTTC. Translation gives CASSYSKAGADYEQYF.

The chain couples TRBV12-3 or TRBV12-4 to TRBJ2-2; 8 nucleotides agree with TRBD2. The CDR3 runs 17 residues. The trim removed 3 bases at V and 7 bases at J, leaving 13 bases unmatched. CDR3 region: CASSFPREGSAVGELFF. As DNA, the CDR3 is TGTGCCAGCAGTTTCCCTCGGGAGGGTAGCGCGGTCGGGGAGCTGTTTTTT.